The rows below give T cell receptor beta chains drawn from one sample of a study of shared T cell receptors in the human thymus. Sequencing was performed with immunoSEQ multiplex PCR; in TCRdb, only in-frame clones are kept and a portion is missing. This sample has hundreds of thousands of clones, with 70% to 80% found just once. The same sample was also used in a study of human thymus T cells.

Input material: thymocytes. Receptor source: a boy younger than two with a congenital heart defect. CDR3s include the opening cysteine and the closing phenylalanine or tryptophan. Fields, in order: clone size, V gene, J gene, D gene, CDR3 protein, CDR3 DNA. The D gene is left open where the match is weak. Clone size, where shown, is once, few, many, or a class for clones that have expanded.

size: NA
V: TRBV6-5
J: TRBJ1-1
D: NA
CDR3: CASSYSEDLNTEAFF
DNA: TGTGCCAGCAGTTACTCAGAGGATTTGAACACTGAAGCTTTCTTT

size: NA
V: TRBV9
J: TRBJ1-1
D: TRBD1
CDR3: CASSTRLEDREGTEAFF
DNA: TGTGCCAGCAGCACCCGACTAGAGGACAGGGAGGGGACTGAAGCTTTCTTT

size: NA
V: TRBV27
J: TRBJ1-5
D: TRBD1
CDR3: CASKTGGGNQPQHF
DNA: TGTGCCAGCAAGACAGGGGGCGGCAATCAGCCCCAGCATTTT

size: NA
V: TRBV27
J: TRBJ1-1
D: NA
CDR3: CASSLMTAREAFF
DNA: TGTGCCAGCAGTCTCATGACAGCTAGGGAAGCTTTCTTT

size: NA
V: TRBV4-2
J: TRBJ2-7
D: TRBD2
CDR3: CASSLGRAEQYF
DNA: TGTGCCAGCAGCTTGGGGAGGGCCGAGCAGTACTTC

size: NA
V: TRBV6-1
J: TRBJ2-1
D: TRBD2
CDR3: CASSELTSGSYNEQFF
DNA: TGTGCCAGCAGTGAACTGACTAGCGGGAGTTACAATGAGCAGTTCTTC

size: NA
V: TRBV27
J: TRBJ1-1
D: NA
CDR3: CASSSPGHYDTEAFF
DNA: TGTGCCAGCAGTTCGCCGGGACATTACGACACTGAAGCTTTCTTT

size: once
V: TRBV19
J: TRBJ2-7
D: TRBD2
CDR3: CASSMTLGLDVYEQYF
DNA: TGTGCCAGTAGTATGACCCTGGGACTAGATGTGTACGAGCAGTACTTC

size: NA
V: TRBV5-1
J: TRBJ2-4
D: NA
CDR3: CASSLVDRNIQYF
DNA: TGCGCCAGCAGCTTGGTGGACAGAAACATTCAGTACTTC

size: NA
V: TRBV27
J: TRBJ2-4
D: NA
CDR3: CASSVDIRLAKNIQYF
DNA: TGTGCCAGCAGTGTTGACATTCGTTTAGCCAAAAACATTCAGTACTTC

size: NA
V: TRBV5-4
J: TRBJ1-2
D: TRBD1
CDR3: CASSLASGQGRRGYTF
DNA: TGTGCCAGCAGCTTGGCCTCTGGACAGGGGCGGCGGGGCTACACCTTC

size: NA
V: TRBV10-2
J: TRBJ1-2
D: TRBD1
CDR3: CASSLPGQGGGYYGYTF
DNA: TGCGCCAGCAGTTTGCCCGGACAGGGTGGGGGATACTATGGCTACACCTTC

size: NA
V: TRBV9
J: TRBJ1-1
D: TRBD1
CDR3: CASSPQGQTNTEAFF
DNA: TGTGCCAGCAGCCCCCAGGGACAGACAAACACTGAAGCTTTCTTT

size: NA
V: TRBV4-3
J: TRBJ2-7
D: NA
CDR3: CASSQEVTPSLQVYEQYF
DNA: TGCGCCAGCAGCCAAGAGGTCACCCCAAGCTTACAGGTCTACGAGCAGTACTTC

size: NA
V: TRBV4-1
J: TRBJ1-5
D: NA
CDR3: CASSQDSAGNQPQHF
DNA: TGCGCCAGCAGCCAAGATTCGGCAGGGAATCAGCCCCAGCATTTT

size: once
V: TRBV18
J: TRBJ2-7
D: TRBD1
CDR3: CASSPSTGGGYEDEQYF
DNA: TGTGCCAGCTCACCTTCCACAGGGGGCGGATATGAGGACGAGCAGTACTTC

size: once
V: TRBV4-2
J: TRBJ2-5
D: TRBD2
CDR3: CASSQIPGTSGVGTQYF
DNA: TGTGCCAGCAGCCAAATCCCCGGGACTAGCGGAGTAGGGACCCAGTACTTC

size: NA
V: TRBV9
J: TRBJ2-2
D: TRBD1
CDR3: CASSPTDRGHFKAGELFF
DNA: TGTGCCAGCAGCCCCACAGACAGGGGGCACTTTAAAGCCGGGGAGCTGTTTTTT

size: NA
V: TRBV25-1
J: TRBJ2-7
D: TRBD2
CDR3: CASSGAAPSGRSYEQYF
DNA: TGTGCCAGCAGTGGTGCCGCACCTAGCGGGAGATCGTACGAGCAGTACTTC

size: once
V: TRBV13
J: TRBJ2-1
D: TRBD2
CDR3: CASSLFTSGNEQFF
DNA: TGTGCCAGCAGCTTATTTACTAGCGGGAATGAGCAGTTCTTC

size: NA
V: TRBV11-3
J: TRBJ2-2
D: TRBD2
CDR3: CASSLGLAGGAGELFF
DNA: TGTGCCAGCAGCCTGGGACTAGCGGGAGGGGCCGGGGAGCTGTTTTTT

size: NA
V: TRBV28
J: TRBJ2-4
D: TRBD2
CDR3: CASSQRGVAKNIQYF
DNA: TGTGCCAGCAGTCAACGGGGGGTAGCCAAAAACATTCAGTACTTC

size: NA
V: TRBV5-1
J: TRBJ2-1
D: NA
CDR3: CASSFVDPAKRYNEQFF
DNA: TGCGCCAGCAGCTTCGTAGACCCAGCTAAGAGGTACAATGAGCAGTTCTTC